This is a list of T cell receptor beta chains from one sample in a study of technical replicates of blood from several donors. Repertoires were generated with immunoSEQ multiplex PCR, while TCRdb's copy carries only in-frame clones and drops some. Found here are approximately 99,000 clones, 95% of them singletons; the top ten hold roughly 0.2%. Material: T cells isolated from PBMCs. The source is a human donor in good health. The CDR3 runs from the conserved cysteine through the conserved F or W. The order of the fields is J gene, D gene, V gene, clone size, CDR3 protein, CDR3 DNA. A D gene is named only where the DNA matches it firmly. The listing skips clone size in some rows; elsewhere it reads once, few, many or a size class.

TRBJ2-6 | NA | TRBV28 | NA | CASNTGSSGANVLTF | TGTGCCAGCAACACAGGCAGCTCTGGGGCCAACGTCCTGACTTTC
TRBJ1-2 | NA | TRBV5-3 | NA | CARSLAGKDGYTF | TGTGCCAGAAGCTTGGCAGGGAAAGATGGCTACACCTTC
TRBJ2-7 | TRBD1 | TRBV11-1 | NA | CASSLQGDRDEQYF | TGTGCCAGCAGCTTACAGGGGGACCGCGACGAGCAGTACTTC
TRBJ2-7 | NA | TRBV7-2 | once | CASSLDTSASYEQYF | TGTGCCAGCAGCTTAGATACCAGCGCCTCCTACGAGCAGTACTTC
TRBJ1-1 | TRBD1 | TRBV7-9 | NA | CASSTRDRTAFF | TGTGCCAGCAGCACACGGGACAGAACCGCTTTCTTT
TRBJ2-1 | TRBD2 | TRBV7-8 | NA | CASSFGASGRGIYNEQFF | TGTGCCAGCAGCTTCGGGGCTAGCGGGAGAGGAATCTACAATGAGCAGTTCTTC
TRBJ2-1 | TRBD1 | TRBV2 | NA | CASSELGQGWGEQFF | TGTGCCAGCAGTGAACTGGGACAGGGCTGGGGTGAGCAGTTCTTC
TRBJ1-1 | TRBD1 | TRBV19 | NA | CASSITGGITEAFF | TGTGCCAGTAGTATCACAGGGGGGATCACTGAAGCTTTCTTT
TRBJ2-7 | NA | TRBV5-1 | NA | CASSLESGSFNEQYF | TGCGCCAGCAGCTTGGAAAGTGGGAGTTTCAACGAGCAGTACTTC
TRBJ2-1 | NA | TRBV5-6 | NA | CASSSRYNEQFF | TGTGCCAGCAGCTCTCGGTACAATGAGCAGTTCTTC
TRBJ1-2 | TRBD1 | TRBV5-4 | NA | CASSLGATGTLESYTF | TGTGCCAGCAGCTTGGGGGCGACAGGGACCCTTGAGAGCTACACCTTC
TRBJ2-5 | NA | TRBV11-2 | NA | CASSPRSRGAGQETQYF | TGTGCCAGCAGCCCACGTTCGAGGGGAGCGGGCCAAGAGACCCAGTACTTC
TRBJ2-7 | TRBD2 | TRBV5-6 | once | CASSFLVAAGVYEQYF | TGTGCCAGCAGCTTTTTAGTCGCCGCGGGGGTTTACGAGCAGTACTTC
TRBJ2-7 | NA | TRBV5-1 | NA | CASSFTNGYEQYF | TGCGCCAGCAGCTTTACAAATGGTTACGAGCAGTACTTC
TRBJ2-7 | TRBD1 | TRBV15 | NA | CATSDSRGLSYEQYF | TGTGCCACCAGCGACAGCAGGGGGCTCTCCTACGAGCAGTACTTC
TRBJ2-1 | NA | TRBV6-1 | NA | CASSDILGTFSYNEQFF | TGTGCCAGCAGTGATATTCTAGGGACTTTCTCCTACAATGAGCAGTTCTTC
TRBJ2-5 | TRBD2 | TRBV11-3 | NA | CASSLAGGKTQYF | TGTGCCAGCAGCTTAGCGGGAGGAAAGACCCAGTACTTC
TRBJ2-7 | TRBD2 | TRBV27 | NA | CASSKTSGRLSSYEQYF | TGTGCCAGCAGTAAGACTAGCGGGAGGTTAAGCTCCTACGAGCAGTACTTC
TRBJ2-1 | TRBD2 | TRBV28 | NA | CASSASGTSYNEQFF | TGTGCCAGCAGTGCTAGCGGGACCTCCTACAATGAGCAGTTCTTC
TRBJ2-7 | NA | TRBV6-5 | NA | CASSYSRAGRRVEQYF | TGTGCCAGCAGTTACTCGAGGGCTGGGAGGCGGGTCGAGCAGTACTTC
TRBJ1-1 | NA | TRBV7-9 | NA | CASSLQGNTEAFF | TGTGCCAGCAGCTTGCAGGGGAACACTGAAGCTTTCTTT
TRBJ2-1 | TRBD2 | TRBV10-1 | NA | CASSDAGAKYNEQFF | TGCGCCAGCAGTGACGCGGGAGCTAAGTACAATGAGCAGTTCTTC
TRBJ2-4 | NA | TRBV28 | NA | CASSLSLAAKNIQYF | TGTGCCAGCAGTTTATCCCTAGCGGCCAAAAACATTCAGTACTTC
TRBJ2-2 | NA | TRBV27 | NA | CASSLFLTNSGTGELFF | TGTGCCAGCAGTTTATTTCTGACAAATTCGGGGACCGGGGAGCTGTTTTTT
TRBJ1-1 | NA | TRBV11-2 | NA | CASSLGRTAEAFF | TGTGCCAGCAGCTTAGGGCGGACAGCTGAAGCTTTCTTT
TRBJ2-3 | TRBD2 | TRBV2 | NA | CASIGLAGIKDTQYF | TGTGCCAGCATCGGACTAGCGGGCATCAAAGATACGCAGTATTTT
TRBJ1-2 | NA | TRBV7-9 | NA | CASSPRQSGIGYTF | TGTGCCAGCAGCCCTAGACAGTCTGGAATTGGCTACACCTTC
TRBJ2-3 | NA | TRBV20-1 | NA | CSIHDTQYF | TGCAGTATACATGATACGCAGTATTTT
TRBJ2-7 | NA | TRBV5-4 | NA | CASSFEGGRSYEQYF | TGTGCCAGCAGCTTTGAGGGGGGGAGATCCTACGAGCAGTACTTC
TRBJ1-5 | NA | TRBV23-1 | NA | CASSQFPCGFNNQPQHF | TGCGCCAGCAGTCAATTCCCCTGCGGTTTTAACAATCAGCCCCAGCATTTT
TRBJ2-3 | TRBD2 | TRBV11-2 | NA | CASSIGLAGGPLSDTQYF | TGTGCCAGCAGCATCGGACTAGCGGGGGGGCCTTTGTCAGATACGCAGTATTTT
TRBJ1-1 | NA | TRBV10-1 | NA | CASSEGPGNTEAFF | TGCGCCAGCAGTGAGGGGCCAGGGAACACTGAAGCTTTCTTT
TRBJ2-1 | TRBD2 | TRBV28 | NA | CASSFVSGSWGEQFF | TGTGCCAGCAGTTTCGTTAGCGGGAGTTGGGGTGAGCAGTTCTTC
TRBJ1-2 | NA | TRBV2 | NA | CASRVDSLLTF | TGTGCCAGCAGGGTCGACAGCCTTCTCACCTTC
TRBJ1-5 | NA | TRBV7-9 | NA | CASSPPGYSNQPQHF | TGTGCCAGCAGCCCCCCAGGATATAGCAATCAGCCCCAGCATTTT
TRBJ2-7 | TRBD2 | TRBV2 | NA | CASSEQLAISYEQYF | TGTGCCAGCAGTGAGCAACTAGCGATCTCCTACGAGCAGTACTTC
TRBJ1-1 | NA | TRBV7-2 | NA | CASSLYGQLNTEAFF | TGTGCCAGCAGCTTATATGGACAGCTAAACACTGAAGCTTTCTTT
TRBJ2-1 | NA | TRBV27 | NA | CASSPAPPRGPYNEQFF | TGTGCCAGCAGTCCCGCCCCCCCCCGGGGTCCTTACAATGAGCAGTTCTTC
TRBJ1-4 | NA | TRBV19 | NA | CATTLGGANEKLFF | TGTGCCACTACTCTGGGGGGAGCTAATGAAAAACTGTTTTTT
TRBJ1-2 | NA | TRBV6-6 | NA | CASSYLYNYGYTF | TGTGCCAGCAGTTACTTATATAACTATGGCTACACCTTC
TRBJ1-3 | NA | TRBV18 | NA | CASSPGRSGQRAGNTIYF | TGTGCCAGCTCACCTGGCAGATCTGGACAGAGGGCTGGAAACACCATATATTTT
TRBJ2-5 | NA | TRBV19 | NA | CASSIQVQETQYF | TGTGCCAGTAGTATACAGGTTCAAGAGACCCAGTACTTC
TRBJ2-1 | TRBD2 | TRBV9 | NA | CASSVASLAGNSYNEQFF | TGTGCCAGCAGCGTAGCTAGTCTAGCGGGTAACTCCTACAATGAGCAGTTCTTC
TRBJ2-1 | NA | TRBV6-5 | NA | CASSYSLSSSYNEQFF | TGTGCCAGCAGTTACTCCCTCTCGAGCTCCTACAATGAGCAGTTCTTC
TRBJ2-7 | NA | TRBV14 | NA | CASSQTEAPSYEQYF | TGTGCCAGCAGCCAAACGGAGGCCCCCTCCTACGAGCAGTACTTC
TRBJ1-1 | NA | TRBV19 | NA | CASSYFNTEAFF | TGTGCCAGTAGTTACTTCAACACTGAAGCTTTCTTT
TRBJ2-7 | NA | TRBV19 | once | CASSPGLTYEQYF | TGTGCCAGTAGTCCTGGACTTACCTACGAGCAGTACTTC
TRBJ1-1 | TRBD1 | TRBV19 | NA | CASSILGTGLNTEAFF | TGTGCCAGTAGTATACTTGGGACAGGGTTGAACACTGAAGCTTTCTTT
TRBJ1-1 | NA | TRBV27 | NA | CASRNTQGTEAFF | TGTGCCAGCAGAAACACCCAGGGCACTGAAGCTTTCTTT
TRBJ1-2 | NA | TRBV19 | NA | CASSIRGGYTF | TGTGCCAGTAGTATTCGGGGAGGCTACACCTTC
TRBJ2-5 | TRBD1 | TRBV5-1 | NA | CASSLGDREQETQYF | TGCGCCAGCAGCTTGGGCGACAGGGAACAAGAGACCCAGTACTTC
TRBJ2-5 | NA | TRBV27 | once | CASSRQGSTTGAETQYF | TGTGCCAGCAGTAGGCAAGGTTCGACAACTGGGGCAGAGACCCAGTACTTC
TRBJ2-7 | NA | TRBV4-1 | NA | CASSPLGSEQYF | TGCGCCAGCAGCCCACTAGGGAGCGAGCAGTACTTC
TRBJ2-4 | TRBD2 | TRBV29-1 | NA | CSVEVRGRDADIQYF | TGCAGCGTTGAAGTGCGGGGGAGGGACGCGGACATTCAGTACTTC
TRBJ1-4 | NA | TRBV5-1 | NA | CASSSQQGPGEKLFF | TGCGCCAGCAGCTCCCAACAGGGCCCCGGTGAAAAACTGTTTTTT
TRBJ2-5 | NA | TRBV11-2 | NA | CASSLEGALGTQYF | TGTGCCAGCAGCTTAGAAGGGGCCCTAGGGACCCAGTACTTC
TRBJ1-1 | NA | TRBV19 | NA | CASSISPLPGVNTEAFF | TGTGCCAGTAGTATATCCCCTCTGCCGGGGGTGAACACTGAAGCTTTCTTT
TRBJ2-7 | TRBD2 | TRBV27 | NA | CASRGRARYEQYF | TGTGCCAGCAGGGGGAGGGCCCGCTACGAGCAGTACTTC
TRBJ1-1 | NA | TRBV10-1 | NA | CATRAFSLAPLEETEAFF | TGCGCCACAAGAGCGTTTTCCCTAGCCCCCCTGGAGGAAACTGAAGCTTTCTTT